This T cell receptor (beta chain) was sequenced in a study of chemoradiotherapy in HPV16-positive cancers. Findings and limits, study-wide: In HPV16-positive patients, HPV-responsive T-cell expansion tracked better recurrence-free survival.

Assay used: immunoSEQ multiplex PCR; TCRdb lists only in-frame clones, some missing. The sample has 53,000 or so clones, about 88% seen once. Repeated repertoire sampling spanned the course of chemoradiotherapy. V dropped 2 bases and J dropped 7 bases, with 17 bases sitting between them. Germline V gives CDR1 SGHAT, CDR2 FQNNGV. The CDR3 totals 16 residues. On this clone itself: What it binds is not known.

The clonotype was recovered from a human donor with HPV-associated anogenital cancer. This material consisted of blood, taken from a patient who underwent chemoradiotherapy. The chain has TRBV11-2 and TRBJ2-2; D tentatively reads TRBD1 or TRBD2 (6 bases each). The CDR3 sequence is CASSLTGGGFGGELFF. For the CDR3, the DNA is TGTGCCAGCAGCTTAACCGGGGGCGGTTTTGGCGGGGAGCTGTTTTTT.